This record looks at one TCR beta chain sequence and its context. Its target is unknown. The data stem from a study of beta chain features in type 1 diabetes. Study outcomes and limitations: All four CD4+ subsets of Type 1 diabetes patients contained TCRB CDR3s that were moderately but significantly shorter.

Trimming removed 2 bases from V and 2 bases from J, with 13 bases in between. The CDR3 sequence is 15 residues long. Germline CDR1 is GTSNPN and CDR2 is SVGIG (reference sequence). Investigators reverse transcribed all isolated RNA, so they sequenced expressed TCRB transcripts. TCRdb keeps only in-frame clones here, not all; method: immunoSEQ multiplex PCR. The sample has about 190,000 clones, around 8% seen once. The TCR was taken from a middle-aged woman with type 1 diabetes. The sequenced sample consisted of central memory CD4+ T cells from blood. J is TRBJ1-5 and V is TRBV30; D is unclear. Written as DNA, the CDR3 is TGTGCCTGGAGTTTGACGGGGAGGGGCAATCAGCCCCAGCATTTT. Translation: CAWSLTGRGNQPQHF.